A single sample gave rise to the 19 T cell receptor beta chains below, sequenced in a study of blood T cell repertoires in COVID-19. Assay used: immunoSEQ multiplex PCR; TCRdb lists only in-frame clones, some missing. The data hold about 180,000 clones, with just over 85% observed a single time. The sequenced material came from peripheral blood. These receptors were taken from a man aged 45 to 65 with active or convalescent COVID-19.

This chain links TRBV10-2 with TRBJ2-2; the D is unclear. Germline V gene data show CDR1 as WSHSY and CDR2 as SAAADI. This CDR3 is built from 13 residues. The V end lost 8 bases, the J end lost 1 base, and 8 bases lay between the germline ends. In DNA, the CDR3 is TGCGCCAGCCAAAGACTGAACACCGGGGAGCTGTTTTTT. It specifies CASQRLNTGELFF.

The chain joins TRBV5-5 to TRBJ1-2; no firm D call. Trimming removed 0 bases from V and 0 bases from J, with 6 bases in between. The germline V gene has CDR1 SGHKS and CDR2 YYEKEE (reference sequence). This CDR3 is 14 amino acids long. The CDR3, as DNA: TGTGCCAGCAGCTTGGACAGAGCTAACTATGGCTACACCTTC. Translating it yields CASSLDRANYGYTF.

The rearrangement joins TRBV12-3 or TRBV12-4 to TRBJ1-1; 7 positions agree with TRBD1. V shed 6 bases, J shed 14 bases, and the junction held 12 bases outside the gene matches. This CDR3 region has 12 residues. The CDR3 DNA is TGTGCCAGCAGCAACGCCGGGACAGTGGGCTTCTTT. Amino acid sequence: CASSNAGTVGFF.

This clone was counted once. The chain recombines TRBV18 with TRBJ1-1, with D tentatively TRBD1 (5 bases). Trimming cost V 2 bases and J 2 bases, with 15 bases left between them. The CDR3 is 16 amino acids. The germline gives CDR1 KGHSH, CDR2 LQKENI. CDR3 DNA: TGTGCCAGCTCACCATCCCGGGGGTCACTCAACACTGAAGCTTTCTTT. Encoded protein: CASSPSRGSLNTEAFF.

The rearrangement uses TRBV19 and TRBJ1-1; D might be TRBD1 (6 bases). The V gene's germline CDR1 is LNHDA and CDR2 SQIVND (reference sequence). The CDR3 is made up of 15 amino acids. V was pared by 0 bases and J by 0 bases, with 8 bases between. The DNA of the CDR3 is TGTGCCAGTAGTATAGAGGGGGCCGTGAACACTGAAGCTTTCTTT. Translation: CASSIEGAVNTEAFF.

The V and J genes are TRBV27 and TRBJ2-1, with TRBD2 as a possible D gene (5 bases). Germline assignment: CDR1 MNHEY and CDR2 SMNVEV (reference sequence). V was trimmed by 5 bases and J by 3 bases, leaving 14 bases between them. CDR3 length: 15 residues. This chain's CDR3 is CASSPLRDLYNEQFF. DNA for the CDR3: TGTGCCAGCAGTCCCTTGAGGGATCTCTACAATGAGCAGTTCTTC.

The J gene is TRBJ2-5, the V gene TRBV14; no reliable D call. The CDR3 has 15 residues. The V and J ends lost 0 bases and 5 bases respectively, with 13 bases between them. Germline lookup yields CDR1 SGHDN and CDR2 FVKESK. The CDR3 sequence: CASSQDSVRRETQYF. The CDR3, as DNA: TGTGCCAGCAGCCAAGATTCCGTACGGCGGGAGACCCAGTACTTC.

V and J are TRBV28 and TRBJ2-7; tentatively, D is TRBD2 (5 bases). Germline V gene sequence: CDR1 MDHEN, CDR2 SYDVKM. This CDR3 contains 12 residues. V lost 7 bases and J lost 2, with 9 bases in between. The CDR3 DNA is TGTGCCAGCACAGCGGTGCCCTACGAGCAGTACTTC. This sequence encodes CASTAVPYEQYF.

V is TRBV5-1 and J is TRBJ1-1; 9 nucleotides line up with TRBD1. Germline V gives CDR1 SGHRS, CDR2 YFSETQ. This CDR3 has 15 amino acids. V trimming: 4 bases; J trimming: 6 bases; junction bases outside the gene matches: 10. DNA for the CDR3: TGCGCCAGCAGCGGCGGGACAGGGAGCAGGGCTGAAGCTTTCTTT. It encodes CASSGGTGSRAEAFF.

The V gene is TRBV30, the J gene TRBJ1-6; tentative D call: TRBD1 (6 bases). The V end lost 3 bases, the J end lost 8 bases, and 11 bases lay between the germline ends. Germline-derived CDR1 and CDR2 are GTSNPN and SVGIG (reference sequence). The CDR3 sequence is 13 residues long. CDR3 loop: CAWRDSWDSPLHF. The DNA for the CDR3 is TGTGCCTGGAGGGACAGTTGGGATTCACCCCTCCACTTT.

The chain couples TRBV19 to TRBJ2-2; D is uncertain. The CDR3 is made up of 13 amino acids. From germline, CDR1 is LNHDA and CDR2 SQIVND (reference sequence). Trimming removed 9 bases at V and 2 bases at J, with 10 bases between. This chain's CDR3 is CASKQSNTGELFF. CDR3 in DNA: TGTGCCAGCAAGCAAAGCAACACCGGGGAGCTGTTTTTT. Complete variable domain (other parts from reference TRBV19 and TRBJ2-2): DGGITQSPKYLFRKEGQNVTLSCEQNLNHDAMYWYRQDPGQGLRLIYYSQIVNDFQKGDIAEGYSVSREKKESFPLTVTSAQKNPTAFYLCASKQSNTGELFFGEGSRLTVL.

The genes are TRBV7-9 and TRBJ1-6; TRBD1 might be the D (6 bases). The CDR3 totals 17 residues. Germline CDR1 reads SEHNR; CDR2 reads FQNEAQ (reference sequence). The V gene lost 10 bases and the J gene lost 7 bases, with 26 bases spanning the gap. This CDR3 is CATTRGGLRGLNSPLHF. The CDR3 region has the DNA TGTGCCACTACCAGGGGTGGACTTAGAGGATTGAATTCACCCCTCCACTTT.

This chain joins TRBV12-3 or TRBV12-4 and TRBJ2-7, with D possibly being TRBD2 (6 bases). The ends were cut back, 3 bases at V and 5 bases at J, with 11 bases in the middle. The CDR3 is 13 residues long. CDR3 amino acids: CASSLAGRNEQYF. The CDR3 DNA reads as TGTGCCAGCAGTTTGGCGGGGAGAAACGAGCAGTACTTC.

The V call is TRBV24-1, the J call TRBJ1-5; no clear D. The length of the CDR3 is 13 residues. The V and J ends lost 3 bases and 4 bases respectively, with 6 bases between them. CDR1 is KGHDR, CDR2 SFDVKD, per germline. CDR3 region: CATSDPGNQPQHF. CDR3 sequence (DNA): TGTGCCACCAGTGATCCCGGGAATCAGCCCCAGCATTTT.

V is TRBV9 and J is TRBJ1-2; 9 positions agree with TRBD1. The trim removed 0 bases at V and 0 bases at J, leaving 9 bases unmatched. This CDR3 spans 18 amino acids. Germline V gene sequence: CDR1 SGDLS, CDR2 YYNGEE. The CDR3: CASSVDSNRGHPNYGYTF. In DNA form, the CDR3 reads TGTGCCAGCAGCGTAGATTCCAACAGGGGGCACCCTAACTATGGCTACACCTTC.

The chain joins TRBV20-1 to TRBJ2-5; 11 bases align to TRBD2. The CDR3 contains 15 residues. CDR1 and CDR2 (germline): DFQATT, SNEGSKA (reference sequence). V was pared by 3 bases and J by 2 bases, with 5 bases of the junction left unmatched. The CDR3, as DNA: TGCAGTGCTAGTGTAGCGGGAGGGGGGCAAGAGACCCAGTACTTC. Protein sequence: CSASVAGGGQETQYF.

This clone showed up just once. The chain is built from TRBV27 and TRBJ2-7; perhaps TRBD1 as D (5 bases). Per the germline V gene, CDR1 is MNHEY and CDR2 is SMNVEV (reference sequence). The V gene lost 3 bases and the J gene lost 1 base, with 10 bases spanning the gap. This CDR3 comprises 14 residues. The CDR3 region is CASSFLGDSYEQYF. The CDR3 region has the DNA TGTGCCAGCAGTTTCCTAGGGGATTCCTACGAGCAGTACTTC.

V usage is TRBV4-3 and J usage is TRBJ2-5; D might be TRBD1 (6 bases). Looked up from germline, CDR1 is LGHNA and CDR2 is YSLEER. The V and J ends lost 1 base and 1 base respectively, with 7 bases between them. The CDR3 has 14 residues. The CDR3 sequence is CASSQGTVQETQYF. CDR3 nucleotides: TGCGCCAGCAGCCAAGGGACAGTCCAAGAGACCCAGTACTTC.

The rearrangement joins TRBV10-1 to TRBJ1-1; D might be TRBD1 (6 bases). This CDR3 region has 13 residues. CDR1 WNHNN and CDR2 SYGVQD come from the germline V gene (reference sequence). V gave up 5 bases and J gave up 0 bases, with 7 bases separating them. This chain's CDR3 is CASSRDMNTEAFF. Written as DNA, the CDR3 is TGCGCCAGCAGTAGGGACATGAACACTGAAGCTTTCTTT.